This passage covers 27 T cell receptor beta chains from one sample sequenced in a study of T cells after yellow fever vaccination. TCRdb called the 5' RACE reads again in MiXCR, with one record for every CDR3 protein. The repertoire holds just under 600,000 distinct CDR3 sequences, with approximately 15% as singletons. The sequencing used PBMCs, collected on the day of the yellow fever booster vaccination. Receptor source: a man aged 30 to 45 who received the YFV17D yellow fever vaccine.

The J gene is TRBJ1-5, the V gene TRBV7-9; D not certain. Germline V gene lookup returns CDR1 SEHNR and CDR2 FQNEAQ (reference sequence). This CDR3 region has 12 residues. Between the trimmed V and J ends, which lost 1 base and 6 bases, there was a span of 4 bases. CDR3 coding DNA: TGTGCCAGCAGCTTAGGAGCTCAGCCCCAGCATTTT. It codes for CASSLGAQPQHF. The full variable domain, in which reference TRBV7-9 and TRBJ1-5 provide the parts outside the CDR3, is DTGVSQNPRHKITKRGQNVTFRCDPISEHNRLYWYRQTLGQGPEFLTYFQNEAQLEKSRLLSDRFSAERPKGSFSTLEIQRTEQGDSAMYLCASSLGAQPQHFGDGTRLSIL.

The CDR3 loop reads CASRIAGWNNEQFF. DNA for the CDR3: TGTGCCAGCAGGATAGCGGGATGGAACAATGAGCAGTTCTTC. This chain links TRBV6-1 with TRBJ2-1; 8 bases line up with TRBD2. Trimming cost V 6 bases and J 5 bases; bases outside gene matches: 6. The CDR3 is made up of 14 amino acids. From germline, CDR1 is MNHNS and CDR2 SASEGT.

The CDR3 reads CASRTGTFYEQYF. The DNA for the CDR3 is TGTGCCAGCCGGACAGGGACCTTTTACGAGCAGTACTTC. The genes are TRBV14 and TRBJ2-7; 8 nucleotides match TRBD1. CDR1 is SGHDN, CDR2 FVKESK, per germline. CDR3 length equals 13 residues. V gave up 8 bases and J gave up 4 bases; unmatched junction bases: 7.

This clonotype occurred many times. The CDR3 loop reads CASSDTGYEQYF. CDR3 DNA sequence: TGTGCCAGCAGTGATACAGGCTACGAGCAGTACTTC. The chain combines TRBV2 with TRBJ2-7, with D maybe TRBD1 (5 bases). The CDR3 is 12 residues long. From germline, CDR1 is SNHLY and CDR2 FYNNEI. V was trimmed by 3 bases and J by 3 bases, leaving 6 bases between them.

This clonotype was seen a few times. The chain is built from TRBV12-3 or TRBV12-4 and TRBJ1-2; D possibly corresponds to TRBD1 (6 bases). V lost 6 bases, J lost 5 bases, and 19 bases lay in between. The CDR3 is 15 amino acids. CDR3 coding DNA: TGTGCCAGCAGCTCCCCGGGGACGGGGGCTTATGGCTACACCTTC. This translates into CASSSPGTGAYGYTF.

There are a few counts of this clonotype. V gene TRBV7-2 combines with J gene TRBJ2-3; D could derive from TRBD1 or TRBD2 (5 bases each). Trimming stripped 0 bases from V and 2 bases from J, with 12 bases between. The CDR3 has 16 residues. Germline CDR1 SGHTA, CDR2 FQGNSA. The CDR3 coding sequence is TGTGCCAGCAGCTTAGCCCCGGGACCAAACACAGATACGCAGTATTTT. This encodes CASSLAPGPNTDTQYF.

CDR3 amino acids: CASSQGVREQYF. The CDR3 DNA reads TGTGCCAGCAGCCAAGGGGTCCGGGAGCAGTACTTC. The chain couples TRBV3-1 to TRBJ2-7; D not resolved. There are 12 residues in the CDR3. The germline V gene has CDR1 LGHDT and CDR2 YNNKEL (reference sequence). Trimming took 1 base from V and 7 from J, leaving 8 bases between them.

The genes are TRBV5-5 and TRBJ2-5; no clear D. V was clipped by 6 bases and J by 0 bases, with 9 bases between them. CDR1 is SGHKS and CDR2 is YYEKEE in the germline V gene (reference sequence). The CDR3 loop spans 13 amino acids. The CDR3 DNA reads as TGTGCCAGCACCATTAGGGACCAAGAGACCCAGTACTTC. This sequence encodes CASTIRDQETQYF.

This clonotype was seen only a few times. This chain connects TRBV12-3 or TRBV12-4 to TRBJ2-6; 8 bases are shared with TRBD1. The CDR3 runs to 17 residues. V dropped 3 bases and J dropped 3; count of bases not matched to a gene: 7. CDR3 in amino acids: CASSLTGTGSGANVLTF. Written as DNA, the CDR3 is TGTGCCAGCAGTTTGACCGGGACAGGCAGTGGGGCCAACGTCCTGACTTTC.

This clonotype was seen a handful of times. V and J are TRBV20-1 and TRBJ1-1; TRBD1 aligns across 7 bases. The CDR3 is 13 residues long. V shed 6 bases, J shed 0 bases, and the junction held 4 bases outside the gene matches. Germline V gene lookup returns CDR1 DFQATT and CDR2 SNEGSKA (reference sequence). The chain's CDR3 is CSAGQSLNTEAFF. In DNA, the CDR3 is TGCAGTGCGGGACAGTCCCTGAACACTGAAGCTTTCTTT.

This clonotype was seen only a few times. The rearrangement links TRBV20-1 to TRBJ2-7; 13 bases line up with TRBD2. Germline lookup yields CDR1 DFQATT and CDR2 SNEGSKA (reference sequence). Unmatched junction bases numbered 11, after V lost 2 bases and J lost 4 bases. This CDR3 is built from 17 residues. CDR3 sequence: CSARSTSGRGLSYEQYF. The CDR3 bases are TGCAGTGCTAGATCTACTAGCGGGAGGGGTCTCTCTTACGAGCAGTACTTC.

The chain has TRBV7-9 and TRBJ2-7; 15 bases fit TRBD2. Germline V gene lookup returns CDR1 SEHNR and CDR2 FQNEAQ (reference sequence). The V and J ends lost 5 bases and 5 bases, in that order; junction bases with no gene match: 10. This CDR3 is 17 amino acids long. CDR3 amino acids: CASSPGTSGRRFDEQYF. The CDR3 DNA sequence: TGTGCCAGCAGCCCCGGGACTAGCGGGAGGCGCTTTGACGAGCAGTACTTC.

This clonotype was picked up a small number of times. The rearrangement uses TRBV11-2 and TRBJ2-1, with D tentatively TRBD1 (5 bases). Trimming pared 3 bases from V and 9 bases from J, leaving 15 bases between. This CDR3 spans 14 amino acids. Germline lookup yields CDR1 SGHAT and CDR2 FQNNGV. The DNA for the CDR3 is TGTGCCAGCAGCTTGTCCAGGGTAAGGGGTGAGCAGTTCTTC. It codes for CASSLSRVRGEQFF.

In its sample, this clonotype was seen a few times. The chain uses TRBV14 and TRBJ2-1; 8 nucleotides line up with TRBD2. After removal of 2 bases from V and 6 bases from J, the junction contained 12 bases not matched to a gene. Germline CDR1 is SGHDN and CDR2 is FVKESK. The CDR3 is 17 amino acids. The DNA for the CDR3 is TGTGCCAGCAGCCAAAAAAAACCGGGACTAGTTACCAATGAGCAGTTCTTC. As protein: CASSQKKPGLVTNEQFF.

The chain joins TRBV20-1 to TRBJ2-3; 8 nucleotides agree with TRBD2. V gave up 4 bases and J gave up 1 base; unmatched junction bases: 4. CDR1 and CDR2 from the germline V gene are DFQATT and SNEGSKA (reference sequence). This CDR3 spans 14 amino acids. The CDR3: CSATRAGGTDTQYF. The DNA of the CDR3 is TGCAGTGCTACTAGAGCGGGAGGCACAGATACGCAGTATTTT.

This clonotype was seen at least ten times. The rearrangement uses TRBV7-9 and TRBJ1-5; D perhaps matches TRBD1 (5 bases). The CDR3 loop spans 14 amino acids. Germline V CDR1 and CDR2: SEHNR, FQNEAQ (reference sequence). Between the trimmed V and J ends, which lost 5 bases and 6 bases, there was a span of 14 bases. CDR3 amino acids: CASSPSGNSQPQHF. For the CDR3, the DNA is TGTGCCAGCAGCCCCTCAGGGAATTCTCAGCCCCAGCATTTT.

The chain employs TRBV19 and TRBJ1-2; D might be TRBD1 (6 bases). The CDR3 is 13 residues long. Deletions cut 5 bases from V and 6 bases from J, with 13 bases between. Germline loops: CDR1 LNHDA, CDR2 SQIVND (reference sequence). The CDR3 is CASSQGTFDGYTF. Here the CDR3 DNA reads TGTGCCAGTAGTCAAGGGACATTCGATGGCTACACCTTC.

As DNA, the CDR3 is TGCAGTGCTCCTTTTATAGCCAAAAACATTCAGTACTTC. Translation: CSAPFIAKNIQYF. J is TRBJ2-4 and V is TRBV20-1, with no clear D. Trimming stripped 5 bases from V and 0 bases from J, with 8 bases between. CDR3 size: 13 residues. Germline V CDR1 and CDR2: DFQATT, SNEGSKA (reference sequence).

This clonotype was seen a handful of times. CDR3 loop: CASSKAHRTTESTDTQYF. DNA of the CDR3: TGTGCCAGCAGCAAAGCCCATCGGACGACCGAGAGCACAGATACGCAGTATTTT. J is TRBJ2-3 and V is TRBV21-1. TRBV21-1 is marked as a pseudogene. The CDR3 extends over 18 amino acids.

This clonotype has only a few counts. V gene TRBV11-2 combines with J gene TRBJ2-7; tentative D call: TRBD2 (5 bases). Trimming took off 4 bases at V and 7 bases at J, with 14 bases between the two ends. The germline gives CDR1 SGHAT, CDR2 FQNNGV. The CDR3 spans 13 residues. CDR3 in DNA: TGTGCCAGCAGCTCCCTTTCCGGCGGGGAGCAGTACTTC. Translation: CASSSLSGGEQYF.

This clonotype was observed many times. The chain recombines TRBV5-1 with TRBJ2-2; 13 bases map to TRBD2. The CDR3 length is 17 residues. The junction had 6 bases not matched to a gene; V was cut back by 7 bases and J by 0 bases. The germline CDR1 and CDR2 sequences are SGHRS and YFSETQ. The chain's CDR3 is CASRLAGGPTNTGELFF. The CDR3, as DNA: TGCGCCAGCCGACTAGCGGGAGGACCTACGAACACCGGGGAGCTGTTTTTT.

The rearrangement joins TRBV3-1 to TRBJ1-4, with 10 bases aligning to TRBD1. V was clipped by 1 base and J by 11 bases; unmatched bases: 7. Germline values: CDR1 LGHDT, CDR2 YNNKEL (reference sequence). CDR3 length: 15 residues. The CDR3 loop reads CASSQASGTGEKLFF. The CDR3 DNA reads as TGTGCCAGCAGCCAAGCCTCCGGGACAGGGGAGAAACTGTTTTTT.

The rearrangement uses TRBV12-3 or TRBV12-4 and TRBJ2-3; TRBD2 aligns across 7 bases. The ends lost 5 bases at V and 4 bases at J; junction bases unmatched: 9. This CDR3 contains 15 residues. CDR3 sequence: CASSHQPGGSDTQYF. The CDR3 bases are TGTGCCAGCAGTCACCAACCGGGAGGCTCAGATACGCAGTATTTT.

The V gene is TRBV6-4, the J gene TRBJ2-1, with 8 bases identical to TRBD2. CDR1 is MRHNA, CDR2 SNTAGT, per germline. CDR3 size: 15 residues. With V trimmed by 0 bases and J by 5 bases, 3 bases remained unmatched. The CDR3 region is CASSDSTSGNNEQFF. The CDR3 DNA is TGTGCCAGCAGTGACTCTACTAGCGGTAACAATGAGCAGTTCTTC.

There are a few counts of this clonotype. This chain uses TRBV7-2 with TRBJ2-1; weak D call: TRBD2 (5 bases). V dropped 2 bases and J dropped 3 bases, with 11 bases sitting between them. Germline V lookup: CDR1 SGHTA, CDR2 FQGNSA. The length of the CDR3 is 15 residues. CDR3 nucleotides: TGTGCCAGCAGCTTATTGAGCGGAGGCTACAATGAGCAGTTCTTC. This codes for CASSLLSGGYNEQFF.

This chain connects TRBV5-1 to TRBJ2-1; D may match TRBD1 or TRBD2 (5 bases each). The CDR3 runs to 14 residues. V lost 6 bases, J lost 7 bases, and 17 bases lay in between. Germline lookup yields CDR1 SGHRS and CDR2 YFSETQ. The CDR3 nucleotides are TGCGCCAGCAACCAGGGAGTGGAAGTAAATGAGCAGTTCTTC. Residues: CASNQGVEVNEQFF.

In this sample, this clonotype turned up a few times. In DNA, the CDR3 is TGTGCCAGCAGTTACTCGCGACTAGCGGGAGCCTACGAGCAGTACTTC. Its protein product is CASSYSRLAGAYEQYF. The chain couples TRBV6-2 or TRBV6-3 to TRBJ2-7, with 12 bases matching TRBD2. Germline V gene data show CDR1 as MNHEY and CDR2 as SVGEGT. The CDR3 covers 16 residues. With V trimmed by 0 bases and J by 2 bases, 2 bases remained unmatched.